These T cell receptor beta chains were read from a single sample in a study of blood T cell repertoires in COVID-19. Libraries were prepared by immunoSEQ multiplex PCR; TCRdb keeps only in-frame clonotypes and omits some of them. The repertoire holds hundreds of thousands of clones, with 80% to 90% as singletons. Sequenced: PBMCs or T cells enriched from blood (not recorded which). These receptors all come from a man aged 18 to 30 who had recovered from COVID-19. The CDR3 runs from the conserved cysteine through the conserved F or W. D genes are given only for firm matches. A row's size may be missing; if present it is once, few, many or a size class.

>14|TRBV6-5|-|-|TRBJ2-7
TGTGCCAGCATCAAGGGTCGGGGTTCCTACGAGCAGTACTTC
CASIKGRGSYEQYF
>16|TRBV28|TRBD1|-|TRBJ1-5
TGTGCCAGCTGTGGGACAGGGGTCCCAGGCAATCAGCCCCAGCATTTT
CASCGTGVPGNQPQHF
>16|TRBV27|-|-|TRBJ1-2
TGTGCCAGCAGCCCAACCCCGTTTACCAACTTACATGGCTACACCTTC
CASSPTPFTNLHGYTF
>16|TRBV4-3|-|-|TRBJ2-1
TGCGCCAGCAGCCAAGAAAGGGGGGGGGTCCACAATGAGCAGTTCTTC
CASSQERGGVHNEQFF
>15|TRBV25-1|-|-|TRBJ2-2
TGTGCCAGCAGTGAGAGCCAACAGGTTTCGGGGGAGCTGTTTTTT
CASSESQQVSGELFF
>14|TRBV11-2|TRBD1|-|TRBJ2-1
TGTGCCAGCAGAACCCGGACAGGGGACAATGAGCAGTTCTTC
CASRTRTGDNEQFF
>13|TRBV2|TRBD2|-|TRBJ2-2
TGTGCCAGCACAGCGGGAGCCACCGGGGAGCTGTTTTTT
CASTAGATGELFF
>13|TRBV5-4|TRBD2|-|TRBJ2-7
TGTGCCAGCAGCCCGGGACTAGCGGGGGGGCCCATCTTC
CASSPGLAGGPIF
>15|TRBV18|TRBD1|-|TRBJ1-1
TGTGCCAGCTCCTTCTCGACAGGGGGTGACACTGAAGCTTTCTTT
CASSFSTGGDTEAFF
>14|TRBV28|TRBD1|-|TRBJ2-7
TGTGCCAGCAGGACTTCCGGGACAGGCTACGAGCAGTACTTC
CASRTSGTGYEQYF
>17|TRBV21-1|-|-|TRBJ1-6
TGTGCCAGCAGCCCGCGGACAGGGGTGAGATATAATTCACCCCTCCACTTT
CASSPRTGVRYNSPLHF
>14|TRBV5-1|-|-|TRBJ2-5
TGCGCCAGCAGCTTGGGGAGGAGCCAAGAGACCCAGTACTTC
CASSLGRSQETQYF
>15|TRBV29-1|TRBD2|-|TRBJ2-7
TGCAGCGTTGCGACTAGCGGGAGGTGGGGTTACGAGCAGTACTTC
CSVATSGRWGYEQYF
>16|TRBV27|TRBD1|-|TRBJ2-1
TGTGCCAGCAGTTTGGAGAGACAGGGGGGTCACAATGAGCAGTTCTTC
CASSLERQGGHNEQFF
>15|TRBV18|TRBD1|-|TRBJ2-7
TGTGCCAGCTCAAGAAGTCCGGGACAGGCCTACGAGCAGTACTTC
CASSRSPGQAYEQYF
>16|TRBV7-2|TRBD2|-|TRBJ2-3
TGTGCCAGCAGCTTTCCGCGGGGGAGAAGCACAGATACGCAGTATTTT
CASSFPRGRSTDTQYF
>16|TRBV4-1|TRBD2|-|TRBJ2-2
TGCGCCAGCAGCCAAGAGCCTGCGGGAGATATCGGGGAGCTGTTTTTT
CASSQEPAGDIGELFF
>11|TRBV20-1|TRBD1|-|TRBJ1-1
TGCAGTGCGAGCTCGGGACAGGGAGCTTTCTTT
CSASSGQGAFF
>19|TRBV7-6|-|-|TRBJ2-6
TGTGCCAGCAGCTTAGGTCAGGGGGGACAGACCCCTATAGTCGACGTCCTGACTTTC
CASSLGQGGQTPIVDVLTF
>15|TRBV7-6|-|-|TRBJ1-2
TGTGCCAGCAGCAATACCACAGGGTTATTTTATGGCTACACCTTC
CASSNTTGLFYGYTF
>18|TRBV9|TRBD2|-|TRBJ2-3
TGTGCCAGCAGCGTAGGATCTAGCGGGAGGGTAGCGACAGATACGCAGTATTTT
CASSVGSSGRVATDTQYF
>15|TRBV7-3|TRBD2|few|TRBJ2-5
TGTGCCAGCAGCTTAGGCGGGGGGCCCCAAGAGACCCAGTACTTC
CASSLGGGPQETQYF
>14|TRBV15|-|-|TRBJ1-1
TGTGCCACCAGCCGGGCCGGGACACTTGTAGAAGCTTTCTTT
CATSRAGTLVEAFF
>15|TRBV4-1|-|-|TRBJ1-2
TGCGCCAGCAGCCAAGGGACAGTAACTAACTATGGCTACACCTTC
CASSQGTVTNYGYTF
>15|TRBV18|-|once|TRBJ1-1
TGTGCCAGCTCACCCCGACAGGCGGGGAACACTGAAGCTTTCTTT
CASSPRQAGNTEAFF
>14|TRBV7-9|TRBD1|-|TRBJ2-1
TGTGCCAGCAGCCCGACAGGGAACTACAATGAGCAGTTCTTC
CASSPTGNYNEQFF
>13|TRBV14|-|-|TRBJ1-1
TGTGCCAGCAGCCAAGAAAGACAGACTGAAGCTTTCTTT
CASSQERQTEAFF
>16|TRBV6-5|TRBD2|-|TRBJ2-7
TGTGCCAGCAGTTCCGAACGGACTAGCGGGATATACGAGCAGTACTTC
CASSSERTSGIYEQYF
>15|TRBV5-1|TRBD2|-|TRBJ2-3
TGCGCCAGCAGCTTGTCTAGCGGGGGCACAGATACGCAGTATTTT
CASSLSSGGTDTQYF
>18|TRBV5-1|-|-|TRBJ2-7
TGCGCCAGCAGCTTGGGGGCGATGCGTCTGAGCCCTCTCTACGAGCAGTACTTC
CASSLGAMRLSPLYEQYF
>15|TRBV24-1|TRBD1|-|TRBJ2-2
TGTGCCACCAGTGAGGCAGGGACAGCGGCCGGGGAGCTGTTTTTT
CATSEAGTAAGELFF
>18|TRBV4-1|-|-|TRBJ1-2
TGCGCCAGCAGCCAAGGCCCGGGGGGTTCGTGGAGGGACTATGGCTACACCTTC
CASSQGPGGSWRDYGYTF
>11|TRBV12-3/TRBV12-4|-|-|TRBJ2-7
TGTGCCAGCAGTTTAGTGGGGCAAGAGTACTTC
CASSLVGQEYF
>18|TRBV25-1|-|-|TRBJ2-2
TGTGCCAGCAGTGAAATGGGTAGGGGGACGTTGAACACCGGGGAGCTGTTTTTT
CASSEMGRGTLNTGELFF
>16|TRBV7-9|-|-|TRBJ1-1
TGTGCCAGCAGCCCACACGACTCGCCCGGGAACACTGAAGCTTTCTTT
CASSPHDSPGNTEAFF
>17|TRBV5-1|TRBD2|-|TRBJ2-1
TGCGCCAGCAGCCTTAGCTCACTAGCGGCTTCCTACAATGAGCAGTTCTTC
CASSLSSLAASYNEQFF
>13|TRBV28|-|-|TRBJ1-2
TGTGCCAGCAGTTTTGTCAGGGCGGATGGCTACACCTTC
CASSFVRADGYTF
>15|TRBV10-3|-|-|TRBJ1-3
TGTGCCATCAGTGAGTCTTCAATCTCTGGAAACACCATATATTTT
CAISESSISGNTIYF
>16|TRBV25-1|TRBD2|-|TRBJ2-1
TGTGCCAGCAGTGGACCGGGGAGGGGAGCCTACAATGAGCAGTTCTTC
CASSGPGRGAYNEQFF
>14|TRBV28|-|once|TRBJ1-4
TGTGCCAGCGGCTTCCGGGACACCAATGAAAAACTGTTTTTT
CASGFRDTNEKLFF
>15|TRBV15|-|-|TRBJ2-2
TGTGCCACCAGCACCTTCACAGGGATCACCGGGGAGCTGTTTTTT
CATSTFTGITGELFF
>15|TRBV19|-|-|TRBJ1-1
TGTGCCAGTAGTATGCCCGTGACAGTGAACACTGAAGCTTTCTTT
CASSMPVTVNTEAFF
>15|TRBV6-5|-|few|TRBJ2-1
TGTGCCAGCAGTTACAGGTTCGCGGTTTTGAGTGAGCAGTTCTTC
CASSYRFAVLSEQFF
>17|TRBV19|TRBD2|-|TRBJ2-3
TGTGCCAGTAGTACAGGGACTAGCGGGGGGGCCAGGGATACGCAGTATTTT
CASSTGTSGGARDTQYF
>16|TRBV5-1|-|-|TRBJ2-7
TGCGCCAGCAGCCCATCGGGGATAAGTATCGCCTACGAGCAGTACTTC
CASSPSGISIAYEQYF
>16|TRBV5-3|TRBD1|-|TRBJ2-7
TGTGCCAGAAGCTCCAGGGACAGGTCAGGCTCCTACGAGCAGTACTTC
CARSSRDRSGSYEQYF
>16|TRBV28|-|-|TRBJ1-3
TGTGCCAGCAGTCCTCCGTCGACAGGATTCGGAAACACCATATATTTT
CASSPPSTGFGNTIYF
>11|TRBV10-3|-|once|TRBJ2-7
TGTGCCATCAGTGAATCAGACGAGCAGTACTTC
CAISESDEQYF
>15|TRBV28|-|-|TRBJ2-7
TGTGCCAGCAGTTTGAAGGATCAGGGGACCTACGAGCAGTACTTC
CASSLKDQGTYEQYF
>16|TRBV2|TRBD2|-|TRBJ2-7
TGTGCCAGCAGTGAAGTGGGCGGGAAGACTAGCGGGAGGTATTACTTC
CASSEVGGKTSGRYYF
>15|TRBV28|-|-|TRBJ1-2
TGTGCCAGCAGCGTAAGGGGAGCAGGGGACTATGGCTACACCTTC
CASSVRGAGDYGYTF
>15|TRBV7-9|-|once|TRBJ1-5
TGTGCCAGCAGCCCAGACGGGGGTAGCAATCAGCCCCAGCATTTT
CASSPDGGSNQPQHF
>15|TRBV30|-|-|TRBJ1-6
TGTGCCTGGAGTGTAAATTCTCTCCGGGATTCACCCCTCCACTTT
CAWSVNSLRDSPLHF
>14|TRBV5-1|-|many|TRBJ2-3
TGCGCCAGCAGCGATTTTAGGGGGACAGATACGCAGTATTTT
CASSDFRGTDTQYF
>15|TRBV7-9|-|-|TRBJ1-1
TGTGCCAGCAGCTATCCTTGGCCCTTCCTTGTTGAAGCTTTCTTT
CASSYPWPFLVEAFF
>12|TRBV29-1|TRBD1|-|TRBJ1-1
TGCAGCGGTACGGGACAGGGTCTTAGGGCTTTCTTT
CSGTGQGLRAFF
>14|TRBV18|-|-|TRBJ1-6
TGTGCCAGCTCATACCTACAGGAAAATTCACCCCTCCACTTT
CASSYLQENSPLHF
>15|TRBV6-5|-|-|TRBJ2-6
TGTGCCAGCACACGACAGGTCTCTGGGGCCAACGTCCTGACTTTC
CASTRQVSGANVLTF